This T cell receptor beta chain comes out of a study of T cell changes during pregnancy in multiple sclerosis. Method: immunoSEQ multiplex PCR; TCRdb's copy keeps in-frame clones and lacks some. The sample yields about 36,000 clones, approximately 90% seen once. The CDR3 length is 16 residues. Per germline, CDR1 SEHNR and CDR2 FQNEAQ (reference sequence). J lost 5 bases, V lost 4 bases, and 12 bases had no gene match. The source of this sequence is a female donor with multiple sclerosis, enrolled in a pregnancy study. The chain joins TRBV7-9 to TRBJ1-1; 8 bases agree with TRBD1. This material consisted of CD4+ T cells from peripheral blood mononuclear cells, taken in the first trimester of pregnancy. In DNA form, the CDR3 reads TGTGCCAGCAGCTCTGGGACAGGACTCGTTAAAACTGAAGCTTTCTTT. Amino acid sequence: CASSSGTGLVKTEAFF.